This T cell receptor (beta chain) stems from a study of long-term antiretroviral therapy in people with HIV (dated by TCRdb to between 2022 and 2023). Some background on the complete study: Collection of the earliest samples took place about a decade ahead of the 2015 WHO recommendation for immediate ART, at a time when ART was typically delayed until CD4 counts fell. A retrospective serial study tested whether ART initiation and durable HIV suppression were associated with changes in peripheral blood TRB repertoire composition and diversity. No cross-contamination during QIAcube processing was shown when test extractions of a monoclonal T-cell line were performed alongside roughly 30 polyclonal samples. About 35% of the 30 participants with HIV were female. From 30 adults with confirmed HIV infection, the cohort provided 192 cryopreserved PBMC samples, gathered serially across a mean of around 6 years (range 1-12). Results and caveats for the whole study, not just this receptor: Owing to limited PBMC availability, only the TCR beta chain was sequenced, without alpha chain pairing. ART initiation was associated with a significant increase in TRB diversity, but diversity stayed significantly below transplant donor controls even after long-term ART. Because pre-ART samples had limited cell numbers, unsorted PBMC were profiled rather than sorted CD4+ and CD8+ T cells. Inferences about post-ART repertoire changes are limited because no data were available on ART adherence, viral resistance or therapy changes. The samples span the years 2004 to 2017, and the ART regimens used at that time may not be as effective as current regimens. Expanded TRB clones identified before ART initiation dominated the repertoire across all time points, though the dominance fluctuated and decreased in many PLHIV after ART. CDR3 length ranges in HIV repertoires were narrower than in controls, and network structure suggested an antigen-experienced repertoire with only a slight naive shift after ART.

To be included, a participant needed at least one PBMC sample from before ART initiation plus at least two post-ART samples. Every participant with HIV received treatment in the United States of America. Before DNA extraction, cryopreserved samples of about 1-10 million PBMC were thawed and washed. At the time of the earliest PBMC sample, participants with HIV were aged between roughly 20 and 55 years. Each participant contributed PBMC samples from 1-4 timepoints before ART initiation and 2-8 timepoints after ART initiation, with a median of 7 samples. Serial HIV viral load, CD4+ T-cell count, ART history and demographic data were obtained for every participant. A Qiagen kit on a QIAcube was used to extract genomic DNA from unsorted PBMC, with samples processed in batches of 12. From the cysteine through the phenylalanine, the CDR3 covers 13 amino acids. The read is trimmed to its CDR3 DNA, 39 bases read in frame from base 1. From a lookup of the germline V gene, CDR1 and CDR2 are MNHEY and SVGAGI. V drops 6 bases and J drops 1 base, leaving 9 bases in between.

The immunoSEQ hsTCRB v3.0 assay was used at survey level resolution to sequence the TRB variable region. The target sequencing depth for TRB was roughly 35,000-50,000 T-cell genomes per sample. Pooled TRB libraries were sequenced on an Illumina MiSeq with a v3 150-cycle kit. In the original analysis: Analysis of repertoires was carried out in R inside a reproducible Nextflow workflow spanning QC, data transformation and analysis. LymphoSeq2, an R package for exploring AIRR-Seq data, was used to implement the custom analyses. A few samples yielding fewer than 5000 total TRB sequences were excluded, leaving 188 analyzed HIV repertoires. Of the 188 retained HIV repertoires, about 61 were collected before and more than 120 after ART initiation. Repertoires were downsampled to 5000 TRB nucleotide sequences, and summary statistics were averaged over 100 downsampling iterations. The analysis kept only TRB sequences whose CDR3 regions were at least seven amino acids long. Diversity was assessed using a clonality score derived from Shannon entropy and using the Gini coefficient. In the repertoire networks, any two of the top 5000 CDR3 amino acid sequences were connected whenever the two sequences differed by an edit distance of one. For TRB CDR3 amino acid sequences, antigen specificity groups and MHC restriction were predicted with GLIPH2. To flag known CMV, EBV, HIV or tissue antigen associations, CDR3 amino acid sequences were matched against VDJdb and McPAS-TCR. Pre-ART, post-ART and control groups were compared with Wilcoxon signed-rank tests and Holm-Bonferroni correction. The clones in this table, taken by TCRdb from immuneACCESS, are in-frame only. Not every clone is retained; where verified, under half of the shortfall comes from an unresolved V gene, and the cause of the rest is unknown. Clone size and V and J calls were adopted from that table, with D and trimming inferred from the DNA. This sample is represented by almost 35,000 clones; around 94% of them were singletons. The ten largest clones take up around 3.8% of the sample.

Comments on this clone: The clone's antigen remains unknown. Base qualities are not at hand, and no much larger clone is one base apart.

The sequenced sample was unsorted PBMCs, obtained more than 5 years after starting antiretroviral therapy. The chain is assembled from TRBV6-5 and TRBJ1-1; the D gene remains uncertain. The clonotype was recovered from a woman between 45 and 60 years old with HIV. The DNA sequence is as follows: TGTGCCAGCAGCGGGGAGGCGAACACTGAAGCTTTCTTT. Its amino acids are CASSGEANTEAFF.